Described below is a single TCR beta chain sequence and its context. As yet, its antigen is unknown. Trimming removed 3 bases from V and 8 bases from J, with 17 bases in between. The CDR3 covers 15 residues. The TCR beta libraries were generated through quantitative 5'-RACE incorporating molecular barcodes. TCRdb re-called the 5' RACE reads with MiXCR, one entry per CDR3 protein. The sample lists 150,000 to 200,000 distinct CDR3 sequences, 15% to 20% occurring once. This sample was taken from a study of CD8 T cells in ankylosing spondylitis. Points from the study as a whole: Prior work had noted some motif variants in reactive arthritis blood and synovial fluid. Disease-linked clones had a CD8+ phenotype and relatively low frequency in peripheral blood. Significantly higher representation of disease-linked clones was reported for matched ankylosing spondylitis synovial fluid.

J is TRBJ1-3 and V is TRBV12-3 or TRBV12-4, with D possibly TRBD1 on 5 matching bases. The sample taken for sequencing was blood, either unsorted or a sorted T cell fraction (not recorded which). This receptor was taken from a male donor with ankylosing spondylitis or in good health (not recorded which). The CDR3 loop reads CASSLVAGSGDTIYF. The CDR3 DNA reads as TGTGCCAGCAGTTTGGTAGCAGGGTCGGGGGACACCATATATTTT.